A single sample is the source of the 18 T cell receptor beta chains below, sequenced in a study of cytomegalovirus exposure and HLA in healthy donors. The PCR was carried out with 60 Vbeta primers and 13 Jbeta primers. Some clones are missing from TCRdb's copy, which holds only in-frame ones; the method was immunoSEQ multiplex PCR. The sample includes 120,000 or so clones, roughly 70% of them seen just once. Sequencing used PBMCs. All receptors come from a middle-aged woman in good health and CMV-seronegative.

The rearrangement links TRBV19 to TRBJ2-2; 10 bases are a match to TRBD1. Germline CDR1 is LNHDA and CDR2 is SQIVND (reference sequence). Trimming removed 5 bases from V and 2 bases from J; junction bases left unmatched: 5. The CDR3 sequence is 16 residues long. CDR3 in amino acids: CASSPRQGANTGELFF. CDR3 DNA: TGTGCCAGTAGTCCCCGACAGGGGGCCAACACCGGGGAGCTGTTTTTT.

The rearrangement links TRBV19 to TRBJ2-7; a possible D gene is TRBD2 (8 bases). Deletions cut 11 bases from V and 6 bases from J, with 23 bases between. Germline values: CDR1 LNHDA, CDR2 SQIVND (reference sequence). This CDR3 spans 14 amino acids. The CDR3 DNA reads TGTGCCTCCGGGTCCGAGGGGGCGGGAGGCGAGCAGTACTTC. Amino acid sequence: CASGSEGAGGEQYF.

This clone turned up a few times. The chain joins TRBV5-6 to TRBJ1-2; the D gene is possibly TRBD1 (5 bases). Trimming stripped 2 bases from V and 1 base from J, with 12 bases between. The CDR3 is 15 residues long. Germline V gene data show CDR1 as SGHDT and CDR2 as YYEEEE. CDR3 bases: TGTGCCAGCAGCTTAGGCGGGGGAGGTAACTATGGCTACACCTTC. It is translated as CASSLGGGGNYGYTF. The full variable domain, with the rest looked up from reference TRBV5-6 and TRBJ1-2, is DAGVTQSPTHLIKTRGQQVTLRCSPKSGHDTVSWYQQALGQGPQFIFQYYEEEERQRGNFPDRFSGHQFPNYSSELNVNALLLGDSALYLCASSLGGGGNYGYTFGSGTRLTVV.

The chain couples TRBV7-2 to TRBJ1-3; a possible D gene is TRBD1 (6 bases). Germline CDR1 and CDR2: SGHTA and FQGNSA. Trimming took off 8 bases at V and 5 bases at J, with 16 bases between the two ends. The CDR3 covers 14 residues. The CDR3 DNA sequence: TGTGCCAGCCTTATTGGGGGCTCGAGAAACACCATATATTTT. Residues: CASLIGGSRNTIYF.

This clone was observed a handful of times. V gene TRBV10-3 combines with J gene TRBJ2-7; perhaps TRBD2 as D (6 bases). This CDR3 contains 15 residues. The germline CDR1 and CDR2 sequences are ENHRY and SYGVKD. V lost 11 bases, J lost 7 bases, and 27 bases lay in between. Here the CDR3 reads CAATGTSPPPGEQYF. CDR3 DNA sequence: TGTGCCGCCACTGGGACTTCCCCCCCGCCGGGTGAGCAGTACTTC.

This clone was found a few times. The rearrangement uses TRBV9 and TRBJ1-4, with 9 bases identical to TRBD1. CDR1 SGDLS and CDR2 YYNGEE come from the germline V gene. There are 17 residues in the CDR3. V shed 3 bases and J 0 bases; nucleotides not matched to a gene: 6. Here the CDR3 reads CASSAGTGKTTNEKLFF. The CDR3 bases are TGTGCCAGCAGCGCCGGGACAGGGAAAACAACTAATGAAAAACTGTTTTTT.

The genes are TRBV19 and TRBJ1-5; the D is unclear. V dropped 4 bases and J dropped 1 base, with 11 bases sitting between them. The length of the CDR3 is 15 residues. Per germline, CDR1 LNHDA and CDR2 SQIVND (reference sequence). CDR3 in amino acids: CASSTGVASNQPQHF. CDR3 DNA sequence: TGTGCCAGTAGTACCGGGGTCGCCAGCAATCAGCCCCAGCATTTT.

J is TRBJ2-7 and V is TRBV19; D might be TRBD1 (6 bases). Germline-derived CDR1 and CDR2 are LNHDA and SQIVND (reference sequence). This CDR3 comprises 13 residues. V lost 5 bases and J 5 bases, leaving 13 bases between the germline ends. CDR3 protein: CASSAFQGNEQYF. The CDR3 coding sequence is TGTGCCAGTAGTGCCTTCCAGGGGAACGAGCAGTACTTC. The whole variable domain, remainder taken from reference TRBV19 and TRBJ2-7, is DGGITQSPKYLFRKEGQNVTLSCEQNLNHDAMYWYRQDPGQGLRLIYYSQIVNDFQKGDIAEGYSVSREKKESFPLTVTSAQKNPTAFYLCASSAFQGNEQYFGPGTRLTVT.

This chain connects TRBV11-2 to TRBJ2-7; TRBD2 matches at 10 bases. The V segment lost 5 bases and the J segment 0 bases; nucleotides outside the gene matches: 13. Germline loops: CDR1 SGHAT, CDR2 FQNNGV. This CDR3 is built from 18 residues. CDR3 amino acids: CASSGQGLGLAVSYEQYF. CDR3 DNA: TGTGCCAGCAGCGGACAAGGCCTCGGACTAGCGGTCTCCTACGAGCAGTACTTC.

This sequence joins TRBV21-1 and TRBJ1-5; TRBD1 was called by the table and not checked on the DNA. TRBV21-1 is recorded as a pseudogene. The CDR3 runs to 13 residues. In DNA form, the CDR3 reads TGTGCCAGCAGCAAAGCGGGCCATCAGCCCCAGCATTTT. Translation: CASSKAGHQPQHF.

V and J are TRBV19 and TRBJ1-2; D might be TRBD1 (6 bases). The CDR3 consists of 14 residues. V lost 5 bases, J lost 0 bases, and 10 bases lay in between. Germline V lookup: CDR1 LNHDA, CDR2 SQIVND (reference sequence). The CDR3 here is CASSVTGSNYGYTF. CDR3 nucleotides: TGTGCCAGTAGTGTGACAGGTTCTAACTATGGCTACACCTTC.

The V and J genes are TRBV6-5 and TRBJ2-2; D remains ambiguous. Deletions cut 6 bases from V and 4 bases from J, with 9 bases between. This CDR3 region has 13 residues. Germline V gene sequence: CDR1 MNHEY, CDR2 SVGAGI. Here the CDR3 DNA reads TGTGCCAGCAGCCACTATACCACCGGGGAGCTGTTTTTT. Its protein product is CASSHYTTGELFF.

With respect to this clone: One end of the junction fails to match germline, which may point to a read error. The chain combines TRBV5-4 with TRBJ1-2, with 9 nucleotides matching TRBD1. Germline lookup yields CDR1 SGHNT and CDR2 YYREEE (reference sequence). The CDR3 extends over 16 amino acids. The CDR3 protein is CASTLRWGQGTYGYTF. The DNA for the CDR3 is TGTGCCAGCACCTTGAGGTGGGGACAGGGTACCTATGGCTACACCTTC.

V and J are TRBV7-2 and TRBJ2-7; D remains ambiguous. There are 15 residues in the CDR3. Germline V gene sequence: CDR1 SGHTA, CDR2 FQGNSA. The germline V and J ends were trimmed by 5 bases and 2 bases, with 16 bases remaining between them. CDR3 in DNA: TGTGCCAGCAGCCTCTCCCGGGTCGGTCCCTACGAGCAGTACTTC. Amino acid sequence: CASSLSRVGPYEQYF.

V usage is TRBV2 and J usage is TRBJ2-1; possible D gene TRBD2, 6 bases. The V end lost 8 bases, the J end lost 3 bases, and 14 bases lay between the germline ends. Germline CDR1 is SNHLY and CDR2 is FYNNEI. The CDR3 contains 14 residues. DNA of the CDR3: TGTGCCAGCTGCCGGGACTCCCACTACAATGAGCAGTTCTTC. It encodes CASCRDSHYNEQFF.

The rearrangement uses TRBV19 and TRBJ1-2; D is perhaps TRBD1 (6 bases). This CDR3 has 15 amino acids. Trimming cost V 3 bases and J 6 bases, with 17 bases left between them. CDR1 and CDR2 from the germline V gene are LNHDA and SQIVND (reference sequence). CDR3 loop: CASSIGLTGRNGYTF. The DNA for the CDR3 is TGTGCCAGTAGTATTGGGCTGACAGGTCGAAATGGCTACACCTTC.

The J gene is TRBJ1-5, the V gene TRBV5-1; perhaps TRBD1 as D (6 bases). The germline V gene has CDR1 SGHRS and CDR2 YFSETQ. Deletions cut 8 bases from V and 5 bases from J, with 14 bases between. There are 13 residues in the CDR3. DNA for the CDR3: TGCGCCAGTTCGGGGGGCTTGGATCAGCCCCAGCATTTT. Translating gives CASSGGLDQPQHF.

V usage is TRBV15 and J usage is TRBJ2-7; possibly TRBD1 for D (6 bases). The CDR3 totals 14 residues. Germline V CDR1 and CDR2: LNHNV, YYDKDF (reference sequence). Trimming stripped 4 bases from V and 2 bases from J, with 12 bases between. CDR3 in DNA: TGTGCCACCAGCACGACAGGACGACCCTACGAGCAGTACTTC. Translated, it gives CATSTTGRPYEQYF.